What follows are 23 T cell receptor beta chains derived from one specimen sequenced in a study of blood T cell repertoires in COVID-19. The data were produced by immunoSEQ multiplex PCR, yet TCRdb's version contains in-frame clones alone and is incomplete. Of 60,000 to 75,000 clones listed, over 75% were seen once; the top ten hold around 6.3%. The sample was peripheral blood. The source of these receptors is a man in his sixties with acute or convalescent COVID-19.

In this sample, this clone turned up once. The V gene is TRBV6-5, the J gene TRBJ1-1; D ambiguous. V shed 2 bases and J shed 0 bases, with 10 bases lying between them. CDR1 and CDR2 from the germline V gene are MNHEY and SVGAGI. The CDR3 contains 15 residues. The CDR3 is CASSYGDGVNTEAFF. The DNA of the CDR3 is TGTGCCAGCAGTTACGGAGACGGGGTGAACACTGAAGCTTTCTTT.

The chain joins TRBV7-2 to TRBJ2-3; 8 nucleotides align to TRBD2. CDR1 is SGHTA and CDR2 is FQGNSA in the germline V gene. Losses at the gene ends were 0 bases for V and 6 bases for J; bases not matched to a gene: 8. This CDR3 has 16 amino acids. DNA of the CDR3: TGTGCCAGCAGCTTAGCCAGCGGGGGCATTAGGGATACGCAGTATTTT. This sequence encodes CASSLASGGIRDTQYF.

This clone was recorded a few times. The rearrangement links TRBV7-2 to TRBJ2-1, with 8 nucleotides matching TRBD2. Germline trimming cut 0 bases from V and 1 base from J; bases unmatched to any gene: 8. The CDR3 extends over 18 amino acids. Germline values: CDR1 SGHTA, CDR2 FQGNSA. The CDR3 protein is CASSLASIGGASYNEQFF. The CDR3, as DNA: TGTGCCAGCAGCTTAGCTTCGATCGGGGGGGCGTCCTACAATGAGCAGTTCTTC.

In DNA, the CDR3 is TGCAGCGTTAGTGAGGGGACAGCGATCAATCAGCCCCAGCATTTT. Translation gives CSVSEGTAINQPQHF. V usage is TRBV29-1 and J usage is TRBJ1-5; 7 bases align to TRBD1. CDR1 is SQVTM, CDR2 ANQGSEA, per germline. The CDR3 runs to 15 residues. Trimming removed 5 bases from V and 3 bases from J; junction bases left unmatched: 10. Complete variable domain (other parts from reference TRBV29-1 and TRBJ1-5): SAVISQKPSRDICQRGTSLTIQCQVDSQVTMMFWYRQQPGQSLTLIATANQGSEATYESGFVIDKFPISRPNLTFSTLTVSNMSPEDSSIYLCSVSEGTAINQPQHFGDGTRLSIL.

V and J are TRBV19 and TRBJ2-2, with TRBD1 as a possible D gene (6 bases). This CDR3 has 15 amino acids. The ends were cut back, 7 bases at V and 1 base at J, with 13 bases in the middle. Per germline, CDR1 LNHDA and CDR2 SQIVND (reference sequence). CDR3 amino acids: CASISLDRNTGELFF. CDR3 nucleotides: TGTGCCAGTATTTCCCTGGACAGGAACACCGGGGAGCTGTTTTTT.

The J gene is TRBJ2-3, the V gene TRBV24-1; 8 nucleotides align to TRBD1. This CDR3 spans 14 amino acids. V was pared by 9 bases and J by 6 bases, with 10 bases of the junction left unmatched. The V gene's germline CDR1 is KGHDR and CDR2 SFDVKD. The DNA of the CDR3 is TGTGCCACCGGATCAGGGGGCGGATCGGATACGCAGTATTTT. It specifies CATGSGGGSDTQYF.

CDR3 sequence reads: CASSKEGAQNTEAFF. The DNA for the CDR3 is TGTGCCAGCAGTAAGGAGGGGGCCCAGAACACTGAAGCTTTCTTT. The chain employs TRBV6-5 and TRBJ1-1; 7 nucleotides align to TRBD1. The germline gives CDR1 MNHEY, CDR2 SVGAGI. The CDR3 totals 15 residues. Trimming at V came to 5 bases and at J to 1 base, leaving 7 bases not matched to a gene.

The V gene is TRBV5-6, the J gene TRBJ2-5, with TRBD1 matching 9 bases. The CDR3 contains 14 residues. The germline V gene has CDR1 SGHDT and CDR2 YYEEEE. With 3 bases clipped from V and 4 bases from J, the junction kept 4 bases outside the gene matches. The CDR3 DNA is TGTGCCAGCAGCTCCGGGACAGGGTTAGAGACCCAGTACTTC. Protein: CASSSGTGLETQYF.

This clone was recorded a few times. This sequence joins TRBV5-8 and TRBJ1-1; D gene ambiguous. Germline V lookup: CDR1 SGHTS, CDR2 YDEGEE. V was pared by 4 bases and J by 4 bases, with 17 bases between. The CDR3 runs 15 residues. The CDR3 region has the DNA TGTGCCAGCAGCCGCCTAATGCGGGGTGGCACTGAAGCTTTCTTT. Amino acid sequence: CASSRLMRGGTEAFF.

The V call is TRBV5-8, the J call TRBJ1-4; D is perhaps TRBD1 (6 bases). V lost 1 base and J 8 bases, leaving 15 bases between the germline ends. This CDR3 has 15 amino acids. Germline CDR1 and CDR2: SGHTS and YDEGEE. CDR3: CASSLRGTLWEKLFF. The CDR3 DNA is TGTGCCAGCAGCTTGAGGGGGACACTTTGGGAAAAACTGTTTTTT.

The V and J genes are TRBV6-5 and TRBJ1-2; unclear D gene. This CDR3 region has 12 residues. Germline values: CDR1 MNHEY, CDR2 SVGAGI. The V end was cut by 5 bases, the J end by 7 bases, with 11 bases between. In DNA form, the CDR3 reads TGTGCCAGCAGTCCGCGGGTGGGTGGCTACACCTTC. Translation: CASSPRVGGYTF.

The CDR3 sequence: CAWSVWGGSGNTIYF. The CDR3 nucleotides read TGTGCCTGGAGTGTATGGGGGGGCTCTGGAAACACCATATATTTT. The chain is built from TRBV30 and TRBJ1-3; D perhaps matches TRBD1 (5 bases). Looked up from germline, CDR1 is GTSNPN and CDR2 is SVGIG (reference sequence). The germline V and J ends were trimmed by 0 bases and 0 bases, with 9 bases remaining between them. The CDR3 has 15 amino acids.

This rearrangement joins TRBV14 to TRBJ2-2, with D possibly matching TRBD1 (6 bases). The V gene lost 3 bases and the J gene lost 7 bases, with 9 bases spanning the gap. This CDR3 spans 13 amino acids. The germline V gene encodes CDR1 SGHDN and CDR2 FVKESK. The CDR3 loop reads CASSHGQLGELFF. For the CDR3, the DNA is TGTGCCAGCAGCCACGGACAGCTCGGGGAGCTGTTTTTT.

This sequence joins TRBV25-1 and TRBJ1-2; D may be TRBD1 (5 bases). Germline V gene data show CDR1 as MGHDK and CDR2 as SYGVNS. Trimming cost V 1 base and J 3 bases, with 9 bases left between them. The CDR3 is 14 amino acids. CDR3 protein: CASSESGRDYGYTF. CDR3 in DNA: TGTGCCAGCAGTGAATCAGGCAGGGACTATGGCTACACCTTC.

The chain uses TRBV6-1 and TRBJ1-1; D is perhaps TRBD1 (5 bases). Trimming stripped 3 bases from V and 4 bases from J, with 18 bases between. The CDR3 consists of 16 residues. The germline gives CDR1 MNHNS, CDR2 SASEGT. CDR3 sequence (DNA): TGTGCCAGCAGTGAGGTGGTGGGGGGGTATCGCACTGAAGCTTTCTTT. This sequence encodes CASSEVVGGYRTEAFF.

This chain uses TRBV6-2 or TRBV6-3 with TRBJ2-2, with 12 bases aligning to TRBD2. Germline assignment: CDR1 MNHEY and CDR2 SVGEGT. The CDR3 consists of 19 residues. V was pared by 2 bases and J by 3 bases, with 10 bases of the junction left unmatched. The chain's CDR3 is CASSYETSGGYYHTGELFF. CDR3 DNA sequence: TGTGCCAGCAGTTACGAGACTAGCGGGGGATATTATCACACCGGGGAGCTGTTTTTT.

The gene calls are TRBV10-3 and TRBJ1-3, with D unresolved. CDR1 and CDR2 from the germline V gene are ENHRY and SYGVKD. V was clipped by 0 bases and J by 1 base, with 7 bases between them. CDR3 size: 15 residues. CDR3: CAISESRQSGNTIYF. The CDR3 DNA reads TGTGCCATCAGTGAGTCGCGGCAGTCTGGAAACACCATATATTTT.

CDR3 sequence: CAWSVLRTSGGYNEQFF. In DNA, the CDR3 is TGTGCCTGGAGTGTACTCCGGACTAGCGGGGGCTACAATGAGCAGTTCTTC. The chain employs TRBV30 and TRBJ2-1; 13 nucleotides line up with TRBD2. Germline CDR1 is GTSNPN and CDR2 is SVGIG (reference sequence). With 0 bases clipped from V and 3 bases from J, the junction kept 5 bases outside the gene matches. This CDR3 has 17 residues.

This CDR3 reads CAWSPHYSNQPQHF. The CDR3 nucleotides are TGTGCCTGGAGTCCCCACTATAGCAATCAGCCCCAGCATTTT. This chain connects TRBV30 to TRBJ1-5, with D unclear. In germline, CDR1 is GTSNPN, CDR2 SVGIG (reference sequence). The V end was cut by 2 bases, the J end by 0 bases, with 8 bases between. This CDR3 has 14 amino acids.

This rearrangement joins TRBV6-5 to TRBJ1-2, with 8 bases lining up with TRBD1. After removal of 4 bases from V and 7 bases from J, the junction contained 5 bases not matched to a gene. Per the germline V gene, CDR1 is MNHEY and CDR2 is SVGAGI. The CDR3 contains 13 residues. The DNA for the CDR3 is TGTGCCAGCAGTTTACCGGACAGGGCTGGCTACACCTTC. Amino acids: CASSLPDRAGYTF.

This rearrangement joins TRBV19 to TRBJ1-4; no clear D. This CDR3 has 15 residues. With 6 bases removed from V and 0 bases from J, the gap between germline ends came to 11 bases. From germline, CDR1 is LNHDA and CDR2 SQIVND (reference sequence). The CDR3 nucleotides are TGTGCCAGTAGCCCTTTCGGAGCAACTAATGAAAAACTGTTTTTT. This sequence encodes CASSPFGATNEKLFF.

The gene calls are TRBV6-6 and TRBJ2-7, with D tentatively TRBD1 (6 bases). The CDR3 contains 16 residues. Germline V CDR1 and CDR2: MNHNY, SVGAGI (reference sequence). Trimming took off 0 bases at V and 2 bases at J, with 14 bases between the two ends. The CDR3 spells CASSYSFGTPTYEQYF. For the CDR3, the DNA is TGTGCCAGCAGTTACTCGTTCGGGACACCTACCTACGAGCAGTACTTC.

The DNA for the CDR3 is TGTGCCAGCCATCGGACAGAGAACACTGAAGCTTTCTTT. Translating gives CASHRTENTEAFF. V gene TRBV12-3 or TRBV12-4 combines with J gene TRBJ1-1; D might be TRBD1 (6 bases). V was cut by 8 bases and J by 1 base, with 11 bases left in between. This CDR3 is built from 13 residues.